This TCR beta chain is drawn from a study of glioma-infiltrating T cells. Study results and limitations: Tissue-blood divergence was below expectation in non-neoplastic patients, above in gliomas.

Using RNA template, CDR3s of TCR alpha and beta were amplified with iRepertoire arm-PCR. Tissue mRNA or PBMC total RNA, roughly 90-400 ng, went into one-step reverse transcription and amplification. TCRdb passed the multiplex PCR reads through MiXCR, listing each CDR3 protein once. Of 100,000 to 150,000 distinct CDR3 sequences listed, more than 20% are singletons. As for this clonotype: Its antigen is not known.

The material sequenced was glioma tissue, nonneoplastic brain tissue, or PBMCs (not recorded which). The TCR comes from a human donor with low-grade glioma or glioblastoma, undergoing nonglioma brain surgery, or in good health (not recorded which).

Here the CDR3 reads CSAREGTGGTEAFF. DNA of the CDR3: TGCAGTGCTAGAGAGGGGACAGGGGGCACTGAAGCTTTCTTT. The chain links TRBV20-1 to TRBJ1-1, with TRBD1 identical over 11 bases. The CDR3 runs 14 residues. Losses at the gene ends were 0 bases for V and 4 bases for J; bases not matched to a gene: 1. Germline CDR1 reads DFQATT; CDR2 reads SNEGSKA (reference sequence).